The clone carrying this T cell receptor (beta chain) was detected only a few times. Its specificity is unknown. The germline gives CDR1 MNHNY, CDR2 SVGAGI (reference sequence). This CDR3 spans 14 amino acids. The V and J ends lost 6 bases and 3 bases, in that order; junction bases with no gene match: 7. The data originate from a study of cytomegalovirus exposure and HLA in healthy donors. Study at large: Counted in an early data release were roughly 87 million unique TCRs from HLA-typed donors. Study-level findings and limits: Later on, a genetic analysis was performed. It linked a missense variant in DCLRE1C with V- and J-gene trimming of TCR beta. Researchers reportedly found TCR beta sequences accurately predicted most subjects' HLA-A and HLA-B alleles. Across donors, sequencing depth was assumed by presence/absence analyses to be roughly uniform.

PCR used 60 Vbeta primers and 13 Jbeta primers. Generated by immunoSEQ multiplex PCR, the TCRdb table keeps only in-frame clones and is missing some. The sample has more than 150,000 clones, around 81% seen once. This TCR derives from a woman aged 25 to 39 in good health and CMV-seronegative. The chain is built from TRBV6-6 and TRBJ2-5, with 7 bases that match TRBD1. Source material: PBMCs. CDR3 coding DNA: TGTGCCAGCAGCGACAGGGTGGGAGAAGAGACCCAGTACTTC. Its translation is CASSDRVGEETQYF.